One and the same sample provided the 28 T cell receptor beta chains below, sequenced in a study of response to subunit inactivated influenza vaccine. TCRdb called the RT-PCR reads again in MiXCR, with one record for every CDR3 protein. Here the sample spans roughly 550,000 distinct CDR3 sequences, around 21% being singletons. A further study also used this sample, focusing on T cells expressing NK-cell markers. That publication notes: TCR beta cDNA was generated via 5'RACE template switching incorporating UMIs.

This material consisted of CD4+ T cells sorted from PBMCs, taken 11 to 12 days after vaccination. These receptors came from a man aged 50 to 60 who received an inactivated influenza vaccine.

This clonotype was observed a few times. The CDR3, as DNA: TGTGCCAGCAGCTTTGGGGGCCCCAACACTGAAGCTTTCTTT. It translates to CASSFGGPNTEAFF. V usage is TRBV5-5 and J usage is TRBJ1-1, with a possible D match to TRBD1 (6 bases). The germline V gene has CDR1 SGHKS and CDR2 YYEKEE (reference sequence). CDR3 length: 14 residues. The V and J ends lost 2 bases and 2 bases respectively, with 10 bases between them.

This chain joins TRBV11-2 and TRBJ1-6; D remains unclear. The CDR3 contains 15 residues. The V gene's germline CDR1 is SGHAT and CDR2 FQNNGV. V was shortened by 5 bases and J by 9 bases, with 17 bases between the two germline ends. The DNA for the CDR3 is TGTGCCAGCAGCAAACTGCAGGAGAACGGTTCACCCCTCCACTTT. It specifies CASSKLQENGSPLHF.

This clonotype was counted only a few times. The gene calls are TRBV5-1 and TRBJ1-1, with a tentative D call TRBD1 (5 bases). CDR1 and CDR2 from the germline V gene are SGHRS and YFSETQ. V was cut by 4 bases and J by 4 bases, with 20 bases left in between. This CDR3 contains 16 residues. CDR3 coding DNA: TGCGCCAGCAGCATCGGGACTGGGATTCGTGGCACTGAAGCTTTCTTT. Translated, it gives CASSIGTGIRGTEAFF.

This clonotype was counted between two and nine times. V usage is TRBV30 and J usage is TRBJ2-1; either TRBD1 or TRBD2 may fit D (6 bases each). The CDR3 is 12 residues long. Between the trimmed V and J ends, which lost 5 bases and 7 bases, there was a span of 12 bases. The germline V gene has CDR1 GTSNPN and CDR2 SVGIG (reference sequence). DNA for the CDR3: TGTGCCTGGTCGAGAGGGGGGAATGAGCAGTTCTTC. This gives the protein CAWSRGGNEQFF.

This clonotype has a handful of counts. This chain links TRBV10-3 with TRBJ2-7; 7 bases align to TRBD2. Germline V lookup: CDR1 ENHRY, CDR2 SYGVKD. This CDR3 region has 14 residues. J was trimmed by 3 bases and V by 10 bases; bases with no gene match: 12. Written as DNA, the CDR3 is TGTGCCACCCGGGAGTGGGAGGGCCTCTACGAGCAGTACTTC. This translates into CATREWEGLYEQYF.

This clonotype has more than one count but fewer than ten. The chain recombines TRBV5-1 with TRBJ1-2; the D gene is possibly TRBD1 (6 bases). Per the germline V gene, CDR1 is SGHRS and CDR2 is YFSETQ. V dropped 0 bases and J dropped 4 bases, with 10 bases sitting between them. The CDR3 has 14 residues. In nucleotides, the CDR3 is TGCGCCAGCAGCTTGGCACAGGGCGCCTATGGCTACACCTTC. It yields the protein CASSLAQGAYGYTF.

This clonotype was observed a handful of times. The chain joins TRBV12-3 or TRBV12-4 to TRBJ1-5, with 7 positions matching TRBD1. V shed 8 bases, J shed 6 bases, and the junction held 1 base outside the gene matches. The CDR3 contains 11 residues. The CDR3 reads CASQGGQPQHF. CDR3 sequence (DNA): TGTGCCAGCCAGGGGGGTCAGCCCCAGCATTTT.

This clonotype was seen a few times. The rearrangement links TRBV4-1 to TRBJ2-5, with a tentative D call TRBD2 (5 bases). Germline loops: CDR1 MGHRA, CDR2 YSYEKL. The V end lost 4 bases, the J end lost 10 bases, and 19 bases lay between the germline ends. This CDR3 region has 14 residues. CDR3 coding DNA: TGCGCCAGCAGCCTTGACCCCCCCAGCCGGGACCAGTACTTC. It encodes CASSLDPPSRDQYF.

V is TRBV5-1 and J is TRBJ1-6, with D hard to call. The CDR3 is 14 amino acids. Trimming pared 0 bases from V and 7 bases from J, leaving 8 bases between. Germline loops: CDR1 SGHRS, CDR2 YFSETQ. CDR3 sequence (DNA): TGCGCCAGCAGCTTGGCAGATCAAAATTCACCCCTCCACTTT. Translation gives CASSLADQNSPLHF.

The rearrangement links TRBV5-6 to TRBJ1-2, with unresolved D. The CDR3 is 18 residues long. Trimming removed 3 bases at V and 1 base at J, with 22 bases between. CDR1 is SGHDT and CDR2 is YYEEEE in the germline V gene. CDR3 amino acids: CASSSQTRRYQNNYGYTF. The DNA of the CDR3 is TGTGCCAGCAGCTCTCAAACCAGGAGGTACCAGAATAACTATGGCTACACCTTC.

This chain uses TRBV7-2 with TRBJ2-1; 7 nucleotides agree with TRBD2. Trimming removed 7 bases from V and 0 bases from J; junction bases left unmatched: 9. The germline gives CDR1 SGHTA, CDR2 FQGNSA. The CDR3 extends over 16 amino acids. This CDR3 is CASTPQGGSSYNEQFF. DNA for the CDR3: TGTGCCAGCACACCCCAGGGAGGGAGCTCCTACAATGAGCAGTTCTTC.

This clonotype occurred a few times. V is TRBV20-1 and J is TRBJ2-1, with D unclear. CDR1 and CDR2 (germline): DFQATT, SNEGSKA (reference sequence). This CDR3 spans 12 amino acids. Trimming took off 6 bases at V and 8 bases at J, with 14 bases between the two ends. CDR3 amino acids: CSASVGFDEQFF. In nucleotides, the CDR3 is TGCAGTGCGAGTGTGGGGTTTGATGAGCAGTTCTTC.

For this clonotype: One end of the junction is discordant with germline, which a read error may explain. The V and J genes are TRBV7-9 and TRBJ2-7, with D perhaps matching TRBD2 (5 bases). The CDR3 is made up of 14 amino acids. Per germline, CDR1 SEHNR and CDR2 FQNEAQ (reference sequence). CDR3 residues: CASSPRGSSYGQYF. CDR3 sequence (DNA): TGTGCCAGCAGCCCGCGAGGGTCCTCCTACGGGCAGTACTTC.

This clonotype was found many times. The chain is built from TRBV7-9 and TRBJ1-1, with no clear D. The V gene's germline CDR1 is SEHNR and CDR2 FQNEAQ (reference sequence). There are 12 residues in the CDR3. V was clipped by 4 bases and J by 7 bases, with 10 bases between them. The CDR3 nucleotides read TGTGCCAGCAGCTGGGCTTTAGGTGAAGCTTTCTTT. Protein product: CASSWALGEAFF.

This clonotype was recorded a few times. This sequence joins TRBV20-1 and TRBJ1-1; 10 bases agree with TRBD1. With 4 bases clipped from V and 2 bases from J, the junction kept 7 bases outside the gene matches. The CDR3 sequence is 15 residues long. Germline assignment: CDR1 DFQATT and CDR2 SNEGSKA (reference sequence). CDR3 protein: CSATDRGMTNTEAFF. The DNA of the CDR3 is TGCAGTGCTACGGACAGGGGGATGACTAACACTGAAGCTTTCTTT.

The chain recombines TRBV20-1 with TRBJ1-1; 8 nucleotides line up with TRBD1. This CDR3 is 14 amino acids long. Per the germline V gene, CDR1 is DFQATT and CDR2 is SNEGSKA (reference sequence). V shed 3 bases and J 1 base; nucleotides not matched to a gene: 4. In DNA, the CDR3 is TGCAGTGCTAGCCACGGACAGGGGAACACTGAAGCTTTCTTT. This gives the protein CSASHGQGNTEAFF.

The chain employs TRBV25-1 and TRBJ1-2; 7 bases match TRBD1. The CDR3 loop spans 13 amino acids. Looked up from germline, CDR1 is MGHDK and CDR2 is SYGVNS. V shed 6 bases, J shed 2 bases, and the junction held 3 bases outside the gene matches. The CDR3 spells CASRTGSNYGYTF. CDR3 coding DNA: TGTGCCAGCAGGACAGGGTCAAACTATGGCTACACCTTC.

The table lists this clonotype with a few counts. CDR3 DNA: TGTGCCAGCAGCTTACCGGGACTAGCGAGGAGTGAGCAGTTCTTC. Amino acids: CASSLPGLARSEQFF. The chain links TRBV7-2 to TRBJ2-1, with 10 nucleotides matching TRBD2. The germline V gene has CDR1 SGHTA and CDR2 FQGNSA. This CDR3 spans 15 amino acids. With 2 bases clipped from V and 9 bases from J, the junction kept 7 bases outside the gene matches.

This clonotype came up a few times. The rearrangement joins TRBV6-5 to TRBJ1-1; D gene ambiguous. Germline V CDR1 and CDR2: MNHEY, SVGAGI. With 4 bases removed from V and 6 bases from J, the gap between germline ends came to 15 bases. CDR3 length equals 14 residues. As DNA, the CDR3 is TGTGCCAGCAGTTCCCCGAGTCGGGTTGCTGAAGCTTTCTTT. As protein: CASSSPSRVAEAFF.

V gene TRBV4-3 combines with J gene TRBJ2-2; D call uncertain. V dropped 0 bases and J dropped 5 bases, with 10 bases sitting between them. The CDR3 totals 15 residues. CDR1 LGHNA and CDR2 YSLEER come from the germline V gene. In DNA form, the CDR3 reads TGCGCCAGCAGCCAAGATGATTTAGGTACCGGGGAGCTGTTTTTT. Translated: CASSQDDLGTGELFF.

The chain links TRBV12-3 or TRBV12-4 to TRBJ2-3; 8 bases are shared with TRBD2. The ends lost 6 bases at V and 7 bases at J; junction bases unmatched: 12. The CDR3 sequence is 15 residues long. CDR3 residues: CASRSSRGGLNTQYF. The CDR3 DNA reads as TGTGCCAGCAGGAGCTCACGGGGGGGCCTGAATACGCAGTATTTT.

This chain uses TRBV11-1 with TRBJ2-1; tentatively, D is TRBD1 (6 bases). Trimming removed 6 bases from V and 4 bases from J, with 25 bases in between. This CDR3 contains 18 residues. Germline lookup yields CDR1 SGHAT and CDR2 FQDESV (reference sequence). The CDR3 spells CASRSRGGGSGPYNEQFF. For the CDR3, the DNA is TGTGCCAGCAGGAGCAGGGGCGGCGGGTCAGGGCCTTACAATGAGCAGTTCTTC.

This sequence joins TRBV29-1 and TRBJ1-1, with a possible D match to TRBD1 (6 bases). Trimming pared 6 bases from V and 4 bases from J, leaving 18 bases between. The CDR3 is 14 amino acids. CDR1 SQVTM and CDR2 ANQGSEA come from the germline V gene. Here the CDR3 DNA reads TGCAGCGTGAAACCGGGACACCGGGGCACTGAAGCTTTCTTT. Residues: CSVKPGHRGTEAFF.

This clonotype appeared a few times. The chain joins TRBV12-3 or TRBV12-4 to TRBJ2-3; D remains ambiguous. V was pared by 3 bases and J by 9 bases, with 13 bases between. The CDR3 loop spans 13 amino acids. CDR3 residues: CASSFQSGWTQYF. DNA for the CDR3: TGTGCCAGCAGTTTCCAGTCCGGGTGGACGCAGTATTTT.

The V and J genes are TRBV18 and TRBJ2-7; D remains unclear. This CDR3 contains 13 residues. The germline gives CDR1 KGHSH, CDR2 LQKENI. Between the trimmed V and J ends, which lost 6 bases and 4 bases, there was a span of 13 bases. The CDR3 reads CASSLDVGYEQYF. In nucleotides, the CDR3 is TGTGCCAGCTCTTTGGACGTTGGGTACGAGCAGTACTTC.

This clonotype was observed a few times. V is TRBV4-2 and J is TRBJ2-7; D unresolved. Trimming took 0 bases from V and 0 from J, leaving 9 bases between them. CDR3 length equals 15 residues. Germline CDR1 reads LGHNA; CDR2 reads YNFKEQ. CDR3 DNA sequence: TGTGCCAGCAGCCAAGATTTTAAGAGCTCCTACGAGCAGTACTTC. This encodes CASSQDFKSSYEQYF.

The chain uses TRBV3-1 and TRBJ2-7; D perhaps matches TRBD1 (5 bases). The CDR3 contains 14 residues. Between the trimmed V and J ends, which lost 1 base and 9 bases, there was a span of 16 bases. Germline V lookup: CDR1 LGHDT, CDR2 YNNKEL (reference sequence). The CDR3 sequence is CASSQVGDHQGQYF. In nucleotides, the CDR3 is TGTGCCAGCAGCCAAGTTGGGGATCACCAGGGGCAGTACTTC.

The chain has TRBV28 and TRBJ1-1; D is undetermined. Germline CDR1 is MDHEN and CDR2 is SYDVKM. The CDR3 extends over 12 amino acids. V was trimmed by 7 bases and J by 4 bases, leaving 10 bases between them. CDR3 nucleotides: TGTGCCAGCAACTTAGACCGCACTGAAGCTTTCTTT. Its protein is CASNLDRTEAFF.